These 20 T cell receptor beta chains were sequenced from one sample in a study of blood T cell repertoires in COVID-19. The protocol was immunoSEQ multiplex PCR, while the TCRdb copy is restricted to in-frame clones and leaves out a portion. The sample contains 140,000 to 150,000 clones, 75% to 90% of which appear only once. The source material was peripheral blood. These receptors were taken from a woman aged 50 to 60 with acute or convalescent COVID-19.

This chain uses TRBV21-1 with TRBJ2-1; the table names TRBD1, a call not compared with the DNA. TRBV21-1 is deemed a pseudogene. The CDR3 runs 16 residues. In nucleotides, the CDR3 is TGTGCCAGCAGCAAAAGGAGGGACAGGCCCTACAATGAGCAGTTCTTC. It specifies CASSKRRDRPYNEQFF.

V is TRBV20-1 and J is TRBJ2-7; 10 bases are a match to TRBD2. Germline-derived CDR1 and CDR2 are DFQATT and SNEGSKA (reference sequence). There are 15 residues in the CDR3. V was clipped by 3 bases and J by 5 bases; unmatched bases: 10. The CDR3 here is CSASPGLASGNEQYF. In nucleotides, the CDR3 is TGCAGTGCTAGTCCGGGACTAGCGAGCGGGAACGAGCAGTACTTC.

V gene TRBV6-2 or TRBV6-3 combines with J gene TRBJ2-7; 10 bases align to TRBD1. The length of the CDR3 is 14 residues. J was trimmed by 2 bases and V by 4 bases; bases with no gene match: 2. Germline V gives CDR1 MNHEY, CDR2 SVGEGT. DNA of the CDR3: TGTGCCAGCAGTTGGGGACAGGGGCCCTACGAGCAGTACTTC. This sequence encodes CASSWGQGPYEQYF.

This sequence joins TRBV6-5 and TRBJ1-4; D ambiguous. The germline V and J ends were trimmed by 4 bases and 0 bases, with 3 bases remaining between them. This CDR3 comprises 13 residues. The germline V gene encodes CDR1 MNHEY and CDR2 SVGAGI. The CDR3 DNA reads TGTGCCAGCAGTTCCGCAACTAATGAAAAACTGTTTTTT. This encodes CASSSATNEKLFF.

This clone was detected only once. Here the CDR3 reads CASSSTGDAYGYTF. CDR3 in DNA: TGCGCCAGCAGTTCGACAGGGGACGCCTATGGCTACACCTTC. V is TRBV5-1 and J is TRBJ1-2; 8 positions match TRBD1. With V trimmed by 5 bases and J by 4 bases, 7 bases remained unmatched. The germline CDR1 and CDR2 sequences are SGHRS and YFSETQ. The CDR3 runs to 14 residues.

This chain links TRBV7-2 with TRBJ2-3; 7 bases match TRBD1. V shed 4 bases, J shed 6 bases, and the junction held 7 bases outside the gene matches. CDR3 size: 14 residues. The germline V gene encodes CDR1 SGHTA and CDR2 FQGNSA. The chain's CDR3 is CASSSRGFGDTQYF. In DNA form, the CDR3 reads TGTGCCAGCAGCTCCAGGGGGTTCGGGGATACGCAGTATTTT.

This chain uses TRBV30 with TRBJ1-1; D ambiguous. The germline V gene has CDR1 GTSNPN and CDR2 SVGIG (reference sequence). The V gene lost 5 bases and the J gene lost 6 bases, with 7 bases spanning the gap. The CDR3 consists of 10 residues. DNA of the CDR3: TGTGCCTGGGTGGGCGCTGAAGCTTTCTTT. This gives the protein CAWVGAEAFF.

The genes are TRBV5-1 and TRBJ1-2; D might be TRBD1 (5 bases). Germline values: CDR1 SGHRS, CDR2 YFSETQ. This CDR3 spans 16 amino acids. Deletions cut 0 bases from V and 3 bases from J, with 15 bases between. The CDR3 spells CASSLDPDSAYYGYTF. CDR3 DNA: TGCGCCAGCAGCTTGGATCCTGACAGCGCGTACTATGGCTACACCTTC.

A few counts support this clone. The rearrangement uses TRBV19 and TRBJ1-2, with a possible D match to TRBD1 (5 bases). The V and J ends lost 0 bases and 4 bases respectively, with 15 bases between them. CDR1 is LNHDA and CDR2 is SQIVND in the germline V gene (reference sequence). This CDR3 is 16 amino acids long. The CDR3 protein is CASSIDVRDDGYGYTF. The CDR3 nucleotides read TGTGCCAGTAGTATAGATGTGCGGGACGACGGCTATGGCTACACCTTC.

The chain employs TRBV27 and TRBJ2-5, with 7 bases fitting TRBD1. V lost 3 bases, J lost 2 bases, and 3 bases stayed unmatched. CDR1 MNHEY and CDR2 SMNVEV come from the germline V gene (reference sequence). This CDR3 has 14 amino acids. CDR3 loop: CASSFVGQQETQYF. The CDR3 DNA reads as TGTGCCAGCAGTTTTGTGGGACAGCAAGAGACCCAGTACTTC.

J is TRBJ2-7 and V is TRBV5-1, with TRBD1 matching over 8 bases. Germline CDR1 is SGHRS and CDR2 is YFSETQ. Unmatched junction bases numbered 14, after V lost 4 bases and J lost 5 bases. This CDR3 has 16 residues. The CDR3 sequence: CASSPSGGPFPHEQYF. The CDR3 bases are TGCGCCAGCAGCCCTTCAGGGGGCCCCTTCCCCCACGAGCAGTACTTC. The variable domain in full, completed from reference TRBV5-1 and TRBJ2-7, reads KAGVTQTPRYLIKTRGQQVTLSCSPISGHRSVSWYQQTPGQGLQFLFEYFSETQRNKGNFPGRFSGRQFSNSRSEMNVSTLELGDSALYLCASSPSGGPFPHEQYFGPGTRLTVT.

The CDR3 bases are TGTGCCAGCAGCCCTCAGGGGCTTCTGCCCCTTTCCTACGAGCAGTACTTC. Its translation is CASSPQGLLPLSYEQYF. The rearrangement uses TRBV7-2 and TRBJ2-7; D perhaps matches TRBD1 (6 bases). From germline, CDR1 is SGHTA and CDR2 FQGNSA. Trimming left V 5 bases short and J 1 base short, with 21 bases between. The CDR3 is 17 residues long.

This chain uses TRBV7-3 with TRBJ2-2; D is ambiguous. Per germline, CDR1 SGHTA and CDR2 FQGTGA. CDR3 length equals 15 residues. Trimming removed 6 bases at V and 5 bases at J, with 16 bases between. The CDR3 coding sequence is TGTGCCAGCAGTCCGTACCCGACGGGTACCGGGGAGCTGTTTTTT. Its translation: CASSPYPTGTGELFF.

The chain is built from TRBV5-4 and TRBJ1-4, with 8 positions matching TRBD1. J lost 5 bases, V lost 3 bases, and 6 bases had no gene match. The CDR3 has 15 residues. Germline CDR1 reads SGHNT; CDR2 reads YYREEE (reference sequence). The CDR3 DNA reads TGTGCCAGCAGCTACAGGGGGATGGCGAATGAAAAACTGTTTTTT. This gives the protein CASSYRGMANEKLFF.

J is TRBJ1-3 and V is TRBV6-5; no clear D. This CDR3 contains 16 residues. Trimming took off 4 bases at V and 2 bases at J, with 15 bases between the two ends. Looked up from germline, CDR1 is MNHEY and CDR2 is SVGAGI. The CDR3 is CASSSDMAPPGNTIYF. DNA of the CDR3: TGTGCCAGCAGTTCCGACATGGCGCCTCCTGGAAACACCATATATTTT.

V is TRBV1 and J is TRBJ2-1; the D call TRBD2 from the table was never checked on the DNA. TRBV1 is a known pseudogene. The CDR3 is 17 residues long. The CDR3 region has the DNA TGCACCAGCAGCCAAGGGAGGCCAGCGGGGTTAGACAATGAGCAGTTCTTC. Amino acids: CTSSQGRPAGLDNEQFF.

The chain carries TRBV7-9 and TRBJ2-1; 13 bases fit TRBD2. Looked up from germline, CDR1 is SEHNR and CDR2 is FQNEAQ (reference sequence). V trimming: 5 bases; J trimming: 4 bases; junction bases outside the gene matches: 2. This CDR3 comprises 15 residues. CDR3 sequence reads: CASSRLAGGYNEQFF. CDR3 nucleotide sequence: TGTGCCAGCAGCCGACTAGCGGGAGGATACAATGAGCAGTTCTTC.

The CDR3 sequence: CASADRGNTEAFF. The CDR3, as DNA: TGTGCCAGCGCGGACAGGGGAAACACTGAAGCTTTCTTT. The V and J genes are TRBV25-1 and TRBJ1-1, with 9 bases that match TRBD1. Germline CDR1 reads MGHDK; CDR2 reads SYGVNS. CDR3 length: 13 residues. The V gene end was trimmed by 8 bases and the J gene end by 2 bases; junction bases not matched to a gene: 3.

The genes are TRBV4-1 and TRBJ2-1, with 10 bases identical to TRBD2. The CDR3 has 14 residues. Trimming at V came to 4 bases and at J to 10 bases, leaving 7 bases not matched to a gene. Germline values: CDR1 MGHRA, CDR2 YSYEKL. The CDR3 DNA reads TGCGCCAGCAGCCGAGCCTCTAGCGGGGGCGAGCAGTTCTTC. Translated: CASSRASSGGEQFF.

This clone was recorded only once. The gene calls are TRBV29-1 and TRBJ2-3; 10 nucleotides agree with TRBD2. The CDR3 totals 14 residues. V was pared by 7 bases and J by 5 bases, with 9 bases of the junction left unmatched. Germline CDR1 is SQVTM and CDR2 is ANQGSEA. DNA for the CDR3: TGCAGCGAGAAAGCGGGGGGGCATAGAGATACGCAGTATTTT. It codes for CSEKAGGHRDTQYF.